These T cell receptor beta chains were read from a single sample in a study of post-analysis software for immune sequencing data. A single record per CDR3 protein comes from TCRdb applying MiXCR to the PCR reads. Here the sample spans hundreds of thousands of distinct CDR3 sequences, under 55% being singletons. Sequencing used blood. These receptors were collected from a girl aged 5-17 years with multiple sclerosis. The CDR3 runs from the conserved cysteine through the conserved F or W. The D gene is left open where the match is weak. Expanded clones are given a class, and other clones once, few, many or no size at all.

TRBV12-3/TRBV12-4,TRBD1,TRBJ1-2,NA,TGTGCCAGCAGTTTAATGGGACAGGGGGATGGCTACACCTTC,CASSLMGQGDGYTF
TRBV5-1,TRBD2,TRBJ2-1,NA,TGCGCCAGCAGCGGAGAGGGATCTGGACTAGCGGGAGGGCGTAACTCCTACAATGAGCAGTTCTTC,CASSGEGSGLAGGRNSYNEQFF
TRBV20-1,NA,TRBJ2-5,NA,TGCAGTGCTCCCGGGACCAACCAAGAGACCCAGTACTTC,CSAPGTNQETQYF
TRBV21-1,NA,TRBJ2-7,NA,TGTGCCAGCAGCCTCCTACTAGCGCCGTTCCCCTCCTATGAGCAGTACTTC,CASSLLLAPFPSYEQYF
TRBV4-2,TRBD1,TRBJ2-5,few,TGTGCCAGCAGCCAACCGGACAGGGGGTTTCAAGAGACCCAGTACTTC,CASSQPDRGFQETQYF
TRBV10-3,NA,TRBJ1-1,NA,TGTGCCATCAGTCCGGGAGACACTGAAGCTTTCTTT,CAISPGDTEAFF
TRBV9,NA,TRBJ2-2,NA,TGTGTCAGCAGCGGAGCTAGGAGCGGAACCGGTGGGGAGCTGTTTTTT,CVSSGARSGTGGELFF
TRBV20-1,NA,TRBJ2-5,NA,TGCAGTGCAATGGGACAAAGCCAAGAGACCCAGTACTTC,CSAMGQSQETQYF
TRBV4-2,TRBD2,TRBJ2-4,NA,TGTGCCAGCAGCCAAGACCGGGGGGGTCTCGGGGACATTCAGTACTTC,CASSQDRGGLGDIQYF
TRBV6-1,NA,TRBJ1-4,NA,TGTGCCAGCAACCGAGGGGAGGCTAATGAAAAACTGTTTTTT,CASNRGEANEKLFF
TRBV7-2,TRBD2,TRBJ2-1,NA,TGTGCCAGCAGCCGCCCAGGCGCGGGGGGGCCGAATGAGCAGTTCTTC,CASSRPGAGGPNEQFF
TRBV28,NA,TRBJ1-1,NA,TGTGCCAGCAGGCACCGGGGCCATACAATGAACACTGAAGCTTTCTTT,CASRHRGHTMNTEAFF
TRBV29-1,TRBD2,TRBJ2-6,few,TGCAGCGTTGAAGGGCGGGAGGACCTCTCTGGGGCCAACGTCCTGACTTTC,CSVEGREDLSGANVLTF
TRBV28,NA,TRBJ2-1,NA,TGTACCAGCAGTTACTGGGTATGGGGGAACCCATACAATGAGCAGTTCTTC,CTSSYWVWGNPYNEQFF
TRBV28,TRBD2,TRBJ2-3,NA,TGTGCCAGCAGTTTTGAAACGGGAGGGGAGGCAGATACGCAGTATTTT,CASSFETGGEADTQYF
TRBV12-3/TRBV12-4,TRBD1,TRBJ1-2,NA,TGTGCCAGCAGTTGGGGACAGAGTGATGGCTACACCTTC,CASSWGQSDGYTF
TRBV5-1,NA,TRBJ1-2,NA,TGCGCCAGCAGCTCTACAGGGACTAACTATGGCTACACCTTC,CASSSTGTNYGYTF
TRBV7-9,NA,TRBJ1-5,NA,TGTGCCAGCGAGCTGGGCACAGGGTTGAATCAGCCCCAGCATTTT,CASELGTGLNQPQHF
TRBV5-5,TRBD2,TRBJ2-3,NA,TGTGCCAGCAGATTACTAGCGGGAGCTGGAGATACGCAGTATTTT,CASRLLAGAGDTQYF
TRBV5-6,TRBD2,TRBJ2-1,NA,TGTGCCAGCAGGACCCTAGCGGGAATGTACAATGAGCAGTTCTTC,CASRTLAGMYNEQFF
TRBV24-1,NA,TRBJ1-5,NA,TGTGCCACCAGTGATTGGGAATCGGGCCAGCCCCAGCATTTT,CATSDWESGQPQHF
TRBV4-1,TRBD1,TRBJ2-7,few,TGCGCCAGCAGCGAGAGGGGCCCGGGGACAGGGTATTACGAGCAGTACTTC,CASSERGPGTGYYEQYF
TRBV27,NA,TRBJ2-3,NA,TGTGCCAGCCGAGACAGGCCCAGCGCAGATACGCAGTATTTT,CASRDRPSADTQYF
TRBV12-3/TRBV12-4,NA,TRBJ2-6,NA,TGTGCCAGCAGTTCCCTAAACAACGTCCTGACTTTC,CASSSLNNVLTF
TRBV28,TRBD1,TRBJ2-1,once,TGTGCCAGCAGGGGCCTAAGGGACAGGGGATTCTACAATGAGCAGTTCTTC,CASRGLRDRGFYNEQFF
TRBV6-5,NA,TRBJ1-1,NA,TGTGCCAGCAGTTACTCGTCTCGGTACACTGAAGCTTTCTTT,CASSYSSRYTEAFF
TRBV7-9,TRBD2,TRBJ2-3,NA,TGTGCCAGCAGCGCTCCGGGACTAGCGACAGATACGCAGTATTTT,CASSAPGLATDTQYF
TRBV28,TRBD1,TRBJ2-7,NA,TGTGCCAGCAGTCCCCCCAGGGACAGGGCCTACGAGCAGTACTTC,CASSPPRDRAYEQYF
TRBV24-1,NA,TRBJ2-1,few,TGTGCCACCAGTGGCTACAATGAGCAGTTCTTC,CATSGYNEQFF
TRBV7-9,NA,TRBJ2-1,NA,TGTGCCAGCAGCTTAGGAGGTTTGTCTAGTAAAGAGGTCTACAATGAGCAGTTCTTC,CASSLGGLSSKEVYNEQFF
TRBV7-2,NA,TRBJ2-1,NA,TGTGCCAGCAGCTCCGCGAGGCAGGGTGAGCAGTTCTTC,CASSSARQGEQFF
TRBV7-6,NA,TRBJ2-7,NA,TGTGCCAGCAGCCCCCAACAGGGAGGCGAGCAGTACTTC,CASSPQQGGEQYF
TRBV6-6,NA,TRBJ2-7,NA,TGTGCCAGCAGTTACGATTTCGGGGCCTACGAGCAGTACTTC,CASSYDFGAYEQYF
TRBV6-5,NA,TRBJ1-4,many,TGTGCCAGCAGTTACCGAACAGGGCAGGGTAATGAAAAACTGTTTTTT,CASSYRTGQGNEKLFF
TRBV27,TRBD2,TRBJ2-7,NA,TGTGCCAGCAGTTCATGGCCCAGCGGGAGTTACGAGCAGTACTTC,CASSSWPSGSYEQYF
TRBV20-1,NA,TRBJ2-4,NA,TGCAGTGCGAAGGGCCCCGGTGCCAAAAACATTCAGTACTTC,CSAKGPGAKNIQYF
TRBV29-1,NA,TRBJ1-1,NA,TGTAGCGTTGAACCGACAGTCACTGAAGCTTTCTTT,CSVEPTVTEAFF
TRBV20-1,TRBD1,TRBJ1-2,NA,TGCAGTGCCTACGAAGGGGGCTACTATGGCTACACCTTC,CSAYEGGYYGYTF
TRBV30,NA,TRBJ2-1,few,TGTGCCTGGACCTTAGGGAACGAGCAGTTCTTC,CAWTLGNEQFF
TRBV28,TRBD1,TRBJ2-1,NA,TGTGCCAGCAGTTTTAGTTATTTGGCGGTGGGACAGGGGTACAATGAGCAGTTCTTC,CASSFSYLAVGQGYNEQFF
TRBV11-2,NA,TRBJ2-5,NA,TGTGCCAGCAGCTTAGCGGCAGGACGCGTGGGAGAGACCCAGTACTTC,CASSLAAGRVGETQYF
TRBV28,NA,TRBJ2-1,once,TGTGCCAGCAGTTGGAGCCCGTGGAATGAGCAGTTCTTC,CASSWSPWNEQFF
TRBV4-1,TRBD2,TRBJ2-1,few,TGCGCCAGCAGCCCGATCTTAGCGGGAGGGCCGAAGGGGAATGAGCAGTTCTTC,CASSPILAGGPKGNEQFF
TRBV14,NA,TRBJ1-2,NA,TGTGCCAGCAGGCCAGGGGAAAACTATGGCTACACCTTC,CASRPGENYGYTF
TRBV20-1,TRBD1,TRBJ2-6,NA,TGCAGTGCAGGACAGGGGGCCTACGGGGCCAACGTCCTGACTTTC,CSAGQGAYGANVLTF
TRBV7-2,TRBD2,TRBJ2-5,NA,TGTGCCAGCAGCTGGCGCTCCAGAACTAGCGGGGGGTTGGAGACCCAGTACTTC,CASSWRSRTSGGLETQYF
TRBV5-1,TRBD2,TRBJ2-5,many,TGCGCCAGCAGCTTGGACGGGCTAGCGGACCAAGAGACCCAGTACTTC,CASSLDGLADQETQYF
TRBV7-9,TRBD2,TRBJ2-1,NA,TGTGCCAGCCGACCAGCGGGAACCAATGAGCAGTTCTTC,CASRPAGTNEQFF
TRBV11-1,TRBD2,TRBJ2-1,NA,TGTGCCAGCAGCAACTATAGCGGGAGGGTCTACAATGAGCAGTTCTTC,CASSNYSGRVYNEQFF
TRBV9,TRBD2,TRBJ2-1,NA,TGTGCCAGCAGCGTAGTTGCGGGAGGGCCGGATGAGCAGTTCTTC,CASSVVAGGPDEQFF
TRBV6-1,NA,TRBJ1-1,NA,TGTGCCAGCAGGGGAGTAGACACTGAAGCTTTCTTT,CASRGVDTEAFF
TRBV7-3,NA,TRBJ2-3,many,TGTGCCAGCAGCCCCCGAGATACGCAGTATTTT,CASSPRDTQYF
TRBV28,NA,TRBJ1-4,few,TGTGCCAGCAGTTGGACTACAGACCTTAATGAAAAACTGTTTTTT,CASSWTTDLNEKLFF